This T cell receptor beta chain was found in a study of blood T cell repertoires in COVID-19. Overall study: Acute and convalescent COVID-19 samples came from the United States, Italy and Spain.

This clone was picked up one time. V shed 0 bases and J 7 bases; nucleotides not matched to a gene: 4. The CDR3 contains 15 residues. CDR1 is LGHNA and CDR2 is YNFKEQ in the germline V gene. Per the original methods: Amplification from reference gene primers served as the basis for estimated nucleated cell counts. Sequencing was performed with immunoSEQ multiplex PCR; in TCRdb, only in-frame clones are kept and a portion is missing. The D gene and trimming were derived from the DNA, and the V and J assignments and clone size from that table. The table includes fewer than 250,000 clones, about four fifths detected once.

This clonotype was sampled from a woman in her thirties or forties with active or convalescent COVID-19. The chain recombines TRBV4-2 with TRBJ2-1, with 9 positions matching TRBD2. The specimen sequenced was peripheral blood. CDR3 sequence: CASSQEVAGVNEQFF. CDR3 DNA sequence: TGTGCCAGCAGCCAAGAAGTAGCGGGAGTGAATGAGCAGTTCTTC.